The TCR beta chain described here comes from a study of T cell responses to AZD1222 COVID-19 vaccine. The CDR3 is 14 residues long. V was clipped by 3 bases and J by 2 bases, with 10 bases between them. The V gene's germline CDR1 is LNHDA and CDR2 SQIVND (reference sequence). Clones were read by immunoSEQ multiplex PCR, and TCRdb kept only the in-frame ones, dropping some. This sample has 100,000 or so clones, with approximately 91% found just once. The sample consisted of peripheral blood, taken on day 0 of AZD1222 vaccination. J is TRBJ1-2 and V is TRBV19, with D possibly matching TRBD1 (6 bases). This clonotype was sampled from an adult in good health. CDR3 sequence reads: CASSIGTNNYGYTF. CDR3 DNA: TGTGCCAGTAGTATCGGGACAAACAACTATGGCTACACCTTC.